In this sample, the clone carrying this TCR beta chain turned up once. TCRdb's copy holds only in-frame clones and misses some; the assay was immunoSEQ multiplex PCR. The table shows around 130,000 clones, with around 89% occurring only once. The source of the sample is a study of T cell responses to AZD1222 COVID-19 vaccine. Germline V lookup: CDR1 MGHRA, CDR2 YSYEKL. V lost 11 bases and J 0 bases, leaving 20 bases between the germline ends. This CDR3 spans 15 amino acids. The chain recombines TRBV4-1 with TRBJ2-7; D may correspond to TRBD1 or TRBD2 (7 bases each). The source was peripheral blood, collected on day 0 of AZD1222 vaccination. The TCR sequence derives from an adult in good health. The CDR3 loop reads CARRLQGGSSYEQYF. The CDR3 DNA is TGCGCCCGCCGCCTTCAGGGGGGGAGCTCCTACGAGCAGTACTTC.